The next 3 T cell receptor beta chains were all read from a single sample in a study of cytomegalovirus exposure and HLA in healthy donors (dated by TCRdb to the late 2010s). The receptor library was made with the immunoSEQ multiplex PCR assay. TCRdb re-hosts the immuneACCESS table, in-frame sequences only. Its copies lack some clones; in the studies checked, an unresolved V gene accounts for under half of them, and the cause for the rest is not known. This sample holds over 100,000 clones; roughly 89% were observed only once. The ten largest clones capture about 1.2% of the sample. Sequencing input: PBMCs. The receptors derive from a woman aged 18-29 years in good health and CMV-seronegative.

The chain uses TRBV6-1 and TRBJ2-2, with D perhaps TRBD1 (6 bases). This CDR3 has 15 amino acids. V lost 4 bases to trimming and J lost 7 bases, with 16 bases between them. Germline V gives CDR1 MNHNS, CDR2 SASEGT. CDR3 amino acids: CASSGRTGNVGELFF. In DNA form, the CDR3 reads TGTGCCAGCAGTGGCCGAACAGGGAACGTCGGGGAGCTGTTTTTT.

This chain connects TRBV6-1 to TRBJ2-3; D is uncertain. This CDR3 spans 13 amino acids. Trimming took 7 bases from V and 6 from J, leaving 14 bases between them. In germline, CDR1 is MNHNS, CDR2 SASEGT. The CDR3 loop is CASKNLQVDTQYF. CDR3 in DNA: TGTGCCAGCAAAAACCTTCAGGTCGATACGCAGTATTTT.

As DNA, the CDR3 is TGTGCCAGCAGCCGCTCGACAGGGGTCCAGACCCAGTACTTC. This codes for CASSRSTGVQTQYF. V and J are TRBV14 and TRBJ2-5; TRBD1 matches at 8 bases. The trim removed 4 bases at V and 6 bases at J, leaving 7 bases unmatched. This CDR3 comprises 14 residues. Per germline, CDR1 SGHDN and CDR2 FVKESK.